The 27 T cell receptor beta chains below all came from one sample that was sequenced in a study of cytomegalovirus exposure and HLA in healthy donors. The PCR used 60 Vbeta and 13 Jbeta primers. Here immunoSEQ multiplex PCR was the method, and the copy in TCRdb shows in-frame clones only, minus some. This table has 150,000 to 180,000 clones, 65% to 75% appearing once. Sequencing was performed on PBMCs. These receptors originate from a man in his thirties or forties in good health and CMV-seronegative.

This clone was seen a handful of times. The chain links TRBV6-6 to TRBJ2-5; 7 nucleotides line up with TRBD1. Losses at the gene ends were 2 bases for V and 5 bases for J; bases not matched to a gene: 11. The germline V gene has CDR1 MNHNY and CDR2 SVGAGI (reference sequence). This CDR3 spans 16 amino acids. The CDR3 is CASSYPPGTVRETQYF. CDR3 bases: TGTGCCAGCAGTTACCCTCCCGGGACAGTCCGGGAGACCCAGTACTTC.

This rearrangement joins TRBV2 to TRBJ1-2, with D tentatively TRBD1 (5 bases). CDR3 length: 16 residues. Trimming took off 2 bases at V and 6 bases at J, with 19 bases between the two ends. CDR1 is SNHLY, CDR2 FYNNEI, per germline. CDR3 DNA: TGTGCCAGCAGTGAATTTTATGGGGGAGGGGACCATGGCTACACCTTC. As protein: CASSEFYGGGDHGYTF.

The chain's CDR3 is CASSPPGQNYGYTF. For the CDR3, the DNA is TGTGCCAGCAGTCCCCCTGGACAGAACTATGGCTACACCTTC. The V and J genes are TRBV27 and TRBJ1-2; weak D call: TRBD1 (6 bases). V was shortened by 5 bases and J by 2 bases, with 12 bases between the two germline ends. This CDR3 is 14 amino acids long. Germline CDR1 and CDR2: MNHEY and SMNVEV (reference sequence).

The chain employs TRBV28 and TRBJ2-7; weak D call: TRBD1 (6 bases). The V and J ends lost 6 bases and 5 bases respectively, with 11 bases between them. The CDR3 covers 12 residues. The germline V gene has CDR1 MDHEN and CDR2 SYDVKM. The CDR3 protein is CASSLRGNEQYF. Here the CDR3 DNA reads TGTGCCAGCAGCCTAAGGGGGAACGAGCAGTACTTC.

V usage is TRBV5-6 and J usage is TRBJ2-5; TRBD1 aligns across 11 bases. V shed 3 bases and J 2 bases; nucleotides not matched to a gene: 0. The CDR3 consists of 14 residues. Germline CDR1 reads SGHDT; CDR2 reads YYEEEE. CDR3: CASSWDRGQETQYF. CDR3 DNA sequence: TGTGCCAGCAGCTGGGACAGGGGGCAAGAGACCCAGTACTTC.

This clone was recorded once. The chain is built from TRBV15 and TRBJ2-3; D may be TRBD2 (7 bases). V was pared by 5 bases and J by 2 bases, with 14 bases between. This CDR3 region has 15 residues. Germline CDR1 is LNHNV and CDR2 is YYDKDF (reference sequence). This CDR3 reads CATSDGGRVTDTQYF. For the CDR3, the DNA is TGTGCCACCAGCGACGGGGGGCGAGTCACAGATACGCAGTATTTT.

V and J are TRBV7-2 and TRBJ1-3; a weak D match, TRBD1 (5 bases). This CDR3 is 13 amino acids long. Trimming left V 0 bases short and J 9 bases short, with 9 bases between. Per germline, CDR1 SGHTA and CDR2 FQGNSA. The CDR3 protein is CASSLAGDATIYF. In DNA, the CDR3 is TGTGCCAGCAGCTTAGCAGGGGATGCCACCATATATTTT.

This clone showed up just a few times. Here the CDR3 DNA reads TGTGCCAGCAGCTTCCGACAGGAGCATGAGCAGTTCTTC. Its translation: CASSFRQEHEQFF. The V call is TRBV5-4, the J call TRBJ2-1, with D possibly being TRBD1 (6 bases). In germline, CDR1 is SGHNT, CDR2 YYREEE (reference sequence). The germline V and J ends were trimmed by 2 bases and 8 bases, with 11 bases remaining between them. The CDR3 is 13 residues long.

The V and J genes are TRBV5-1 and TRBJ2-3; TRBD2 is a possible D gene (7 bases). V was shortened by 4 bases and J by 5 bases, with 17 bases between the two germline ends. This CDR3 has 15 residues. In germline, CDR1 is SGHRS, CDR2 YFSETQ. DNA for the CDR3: TGCGCCAGCAGCCCCGGGGGGCAAACACAAGATACGCAGTATTTT. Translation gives CASSPGGQTQDTQYF. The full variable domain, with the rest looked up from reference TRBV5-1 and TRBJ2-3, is KAGVTQTPRYLIKTRGQQVTLSCSPISGHRSVSWYQQTPGQGLQFLFEYFSETQRNKGNFPGRFSGRQFSNSRSEMNVSTLELGDSALYLCASSPGGQTQDTQYFGPGTRLTVL.

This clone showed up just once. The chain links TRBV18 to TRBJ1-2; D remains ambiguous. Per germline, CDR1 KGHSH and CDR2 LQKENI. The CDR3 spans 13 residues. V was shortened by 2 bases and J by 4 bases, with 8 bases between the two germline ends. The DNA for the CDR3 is TGTGCCAGCTCACCAGCAGATGGCTATGGCTACACCTTC. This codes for CASSPADGYGYTF.

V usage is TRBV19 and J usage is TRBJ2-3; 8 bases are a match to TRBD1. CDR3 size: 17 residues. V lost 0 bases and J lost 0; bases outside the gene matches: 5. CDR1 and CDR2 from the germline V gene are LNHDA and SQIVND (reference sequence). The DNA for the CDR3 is TGTGCCAGTAGTATAGATTTCGGGACAGGTAGCACAGATACGCAGTATTTT. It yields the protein CASSIDFGTGSTDTQYF.

The DNA for the CDR3 is TGTGCCAGCAGCCTTCGACAGGGGGTGGAATACGAGCAGTACTTC. Translated, it gives CASSLRQGVEYEQYF. The gene calls are TRBV7-2 and TRBJ2-7, with 9 bases aligning to TRBD1. The CDR3 covers 15 residues. The germline CDR1 and CDR2 sequences are SGHTA and FQGNSA. With 5 bases clipped from V and 4 bases from J, the junction kept 9 bases outside the gene matches.

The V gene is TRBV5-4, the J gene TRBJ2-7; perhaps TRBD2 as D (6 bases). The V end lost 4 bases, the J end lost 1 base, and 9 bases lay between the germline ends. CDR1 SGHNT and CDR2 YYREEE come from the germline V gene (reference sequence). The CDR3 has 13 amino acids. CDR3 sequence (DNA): TGTGCCAGCAGCACAGGACTATCCTACGAGCAGTACTTC. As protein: CASSTGLSYEQYF. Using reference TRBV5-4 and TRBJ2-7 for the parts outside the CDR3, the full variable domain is ETGVTQSPTHLIKTRGQQVTLRCSSQSGHNTVSWYQQALGQGPQFIFQYYREEENGRGNFPPRFSGLQFPNYSSELNVNALELDDSALYLCASSTGLSYEQYFGPGTRLTVT.

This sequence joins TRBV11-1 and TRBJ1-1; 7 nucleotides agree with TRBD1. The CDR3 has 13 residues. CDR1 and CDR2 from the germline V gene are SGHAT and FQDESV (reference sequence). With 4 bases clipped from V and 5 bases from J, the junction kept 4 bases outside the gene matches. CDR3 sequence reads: CASSSTGRTEAFF. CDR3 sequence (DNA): TGTGCCAGCAGCTCGACAGGGAGGACTGAAGCTTTCTTT.

CDR3 nucleotides: TGTGCCAGCAGTTCCTCGGCAGGGGAGTACACTGAAGCTTTCTTT. Translation: CASSSSAGEYTEAFF. The chain combines TRBV27 with TRBJ1-1, with D possibly TRBD1 on 6 matching bases. This CDR3 region has 15 residues. The ends were cut back, 4 bases at V and 3 bases at J, with 15 bases in the middle. Germline-derived CDR1 and CDR2 are MNHEY and SMNVEV (reference sequence).

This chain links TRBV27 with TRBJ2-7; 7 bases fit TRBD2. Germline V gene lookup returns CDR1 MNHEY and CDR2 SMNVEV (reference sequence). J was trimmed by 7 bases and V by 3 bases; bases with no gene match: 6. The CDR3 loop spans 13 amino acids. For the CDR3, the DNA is TGTGCCAGCAGTTTGCGGGGGAGTAGGGAGCAGTACTTC. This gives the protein CASSLRGSREQYF.

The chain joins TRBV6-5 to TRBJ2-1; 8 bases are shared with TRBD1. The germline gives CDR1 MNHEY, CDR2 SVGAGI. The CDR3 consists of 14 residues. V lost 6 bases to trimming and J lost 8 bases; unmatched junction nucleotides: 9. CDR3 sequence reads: CASRDRALIDEQFF. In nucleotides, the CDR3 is TGTGCCAGCAGGGACAGGGCGTTGATCGATGAGCAGTTCTTC.

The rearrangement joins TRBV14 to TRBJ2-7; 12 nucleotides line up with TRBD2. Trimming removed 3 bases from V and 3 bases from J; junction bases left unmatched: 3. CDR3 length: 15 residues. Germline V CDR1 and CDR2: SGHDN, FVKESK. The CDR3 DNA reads TGTGCCAGCAGCCACTGGACTAGCGGGGACTACGAGCAGTACTTC. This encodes CASSHWTSGDYEQYF.

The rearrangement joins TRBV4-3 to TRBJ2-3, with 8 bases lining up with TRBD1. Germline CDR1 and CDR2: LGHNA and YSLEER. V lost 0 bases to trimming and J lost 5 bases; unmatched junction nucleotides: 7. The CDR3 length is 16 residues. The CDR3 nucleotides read TGCGCCAGCAGCCAAGAAGCAGGGGGCAATGGAGATACGCAGTATTTT. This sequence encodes CASSQEAGGNGDTQYF.

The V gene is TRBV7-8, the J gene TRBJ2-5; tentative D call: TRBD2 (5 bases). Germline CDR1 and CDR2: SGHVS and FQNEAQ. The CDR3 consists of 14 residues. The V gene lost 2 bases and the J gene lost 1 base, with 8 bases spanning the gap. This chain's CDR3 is CASSLTRVQETQYF. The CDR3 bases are TGTGCCAGCAGCTTAACGCGGGTCCAAGAGACCCAGTACTTC. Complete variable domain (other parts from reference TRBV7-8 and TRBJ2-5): GAGVSQSPRYKVAKRGQDVALRCDPISGHVSLFWYQQALGQGPEFLTYFQNEAQLDKSGLPSDRFFAERPEGSVSTLKIQRTQQEDSAVYLCASSLTRVQETQYFGPGTRLLVL.

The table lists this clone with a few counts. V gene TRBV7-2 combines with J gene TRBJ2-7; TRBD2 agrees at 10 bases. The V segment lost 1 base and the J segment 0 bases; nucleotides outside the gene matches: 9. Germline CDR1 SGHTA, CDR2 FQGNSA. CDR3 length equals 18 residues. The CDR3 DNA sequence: TGTGCCAGCAGCTTAGGGACTAGCGGCTCAACTAGCTCCTACGAGCAGTACTTC. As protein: CASSLGTSGSTSSYEQYF.

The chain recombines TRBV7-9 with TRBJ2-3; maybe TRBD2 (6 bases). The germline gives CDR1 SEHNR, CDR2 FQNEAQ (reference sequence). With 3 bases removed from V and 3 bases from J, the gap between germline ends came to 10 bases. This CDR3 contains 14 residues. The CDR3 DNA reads TGTGCCAGCAGCTTGGCGGGGATGACAGATACGCAGTATTTT. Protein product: CASSLAGMTDTQYF.

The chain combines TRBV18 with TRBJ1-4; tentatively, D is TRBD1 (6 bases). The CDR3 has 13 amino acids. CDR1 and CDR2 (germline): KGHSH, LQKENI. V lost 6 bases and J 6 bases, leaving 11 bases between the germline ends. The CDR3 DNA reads TGTGCCAGCTCTCCCGGGACATATGAAAAACTGTTTTTT. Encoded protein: CASSPGTYEKLFF.

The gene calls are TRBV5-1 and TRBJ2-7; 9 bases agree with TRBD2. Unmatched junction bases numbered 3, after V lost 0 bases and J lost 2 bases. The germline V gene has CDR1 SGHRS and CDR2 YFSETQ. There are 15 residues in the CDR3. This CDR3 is CASSLGGGGAYEQYF. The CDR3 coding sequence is TGCGCCAGCAGCTTGGGGGGCGGGGGGGCCTACGAGCAGTACTTC.

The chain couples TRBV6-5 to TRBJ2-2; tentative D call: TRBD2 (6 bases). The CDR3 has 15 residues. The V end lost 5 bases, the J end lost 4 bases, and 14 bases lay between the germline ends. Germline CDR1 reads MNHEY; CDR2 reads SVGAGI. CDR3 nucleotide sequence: TGTGCCAGCAGTCCTTCTAGCGTCGGCACCGGGGAGCTGTTTTTT. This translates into CASSPSSVGTGELFF.

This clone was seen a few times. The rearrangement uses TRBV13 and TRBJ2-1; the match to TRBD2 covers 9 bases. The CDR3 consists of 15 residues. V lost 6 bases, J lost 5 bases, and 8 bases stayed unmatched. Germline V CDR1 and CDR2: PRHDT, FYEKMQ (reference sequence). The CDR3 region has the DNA TGTGCCAGCAGGAGGGGTCTAGCGGGGAACAATGAGCAGTTCTTC. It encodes CASRRGLAGNNEQFF.

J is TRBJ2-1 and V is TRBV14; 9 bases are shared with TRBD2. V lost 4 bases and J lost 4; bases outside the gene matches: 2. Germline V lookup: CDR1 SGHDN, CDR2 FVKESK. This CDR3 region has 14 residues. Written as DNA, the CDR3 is TGTGCCAGCAGCCGGCTAGCGGGGTACAATGAGCAGTTCTTC. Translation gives CASSRLAGYNEQFF. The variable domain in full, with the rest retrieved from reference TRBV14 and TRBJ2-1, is EAGVTQFPSHSVIEKGQTVTLRCDPISGHDNLYWYRRVMGKEIKFLLHFVKESKQDESGMPNNRFLAERTGGTYSTLKVQPAELEDSGVYFCASSRLAGYNEQFFGPGTRLTVL.